This passage covers 31 T cell receptor beta chains from one sample sequenced in a study of blood T cell repertoires in COVID-19. The method was immunoSEQ multiplex PCR; TCRdb's version includes in-frame clones alone and lacks a portion of them. Here the sample spans about 100,000 clones, about 89% being singletons. Sequenced sample: peripheral blood. All receptors come from a man aged 50 or older with active COVID-19.

The V call is TRBV11-2, the J call TRBJ2-2; 12 bases map to TRBD2. The junction had 9 bases not matched to a gene; V was cut back by 7 bases and J by 3 bases. CDR3 size: 17 residues. Germline V gene data show CDR1 as SGHAT and CDR2 as FQNNGV. Here the CDR3 reads CASTLAGGSYYTGELFF. DNA for the CDR3: TGTGCCAGCACGCTAGCGGGAGGGAGTTATTACACCGGGGAGCTGTTTTTT.

This clone showed up just once. The chain links TRBV9 to TRBJ2-2, with D possibly TRBD2 on 5 matching bases. The CDR3 has 17 amino acids. The germline CDR1 and CDR2 sequences are SGDLS and YYNGEE. Trimming cost V 1 base and J 2 bases, with 15 bases left between them. CDR3 residues: CASSVLVNSANTGELFF. In DNA, the CDR3 is TGTGCCAGCAGCGTATTGGTCAATAGCGCAAACACCGGGGAGCTGTTTTTT.

V usage is TRBV28 and J usage is TRBJ1-2, with D possibly TRBD1 on 6 matching bases. The ends were cut back, 4 bases at V and 8 bases at J, with 11 bases in the middle. This CDR3 comprises 12 residues. Germline values: CDR1 MDHEN, CDR2 SYDVKM. The DNA for the CDR3 is TGTGCCAGCAGTTCCGCAGGGGTAGGCTACACCTTC. This translates into CASSSAGVGYTF.

This clone showed up just once. V is TRBV6-1 and J is TRBJ1-2; a possible D gene is TRBD1 (6 bases). The ends were cut back, 2 bases at V and 5 bases at J, with 18 bases in the middle. CDR3 length: 16 residues. Germline loops: CDR1 MNHNS, CDR2 SASEGT. CDR3 nucleotides: TGTGCCAGCAGTGAATATGGGAAGGGCAGGGGTTATGGCTACACCTTC. This sequence encodes CASSEYGKGRGYGYTF.

This clone was observed a single time. CDR3 protein: CASSQVAGVVGNVLTF. In DNA, the CDR3 is TGTGCCAGCAGCCAAGTAGCGGGAGTAGTGGGCAACGTCCTGACTTTC. The chain links TRBV14 to TRBJ2-6; the match to TRBD2 covers 9 bases. Losses at the gene ends were 1 base for V and 9 bases for J; bases not matched to a gene: 7. Germline V gene lookup returns CDR1 SGHDN and CDR2 FVKESK. The CDR3 consists of 16 residues.

The chain recombines TRBV5-1 with TRBJ1-5, with D tentatively TRBD1 (5 bases). Germline CDR1 is SGHRS and CDR2 is YFSETQ. V lost 1 base and J lost 5, with 10 bases in between. This CDR3 has 14 amino acids. The CDR3 region has the DNA TGCGCCAGCAGCTTGAGTCCGGGGGATCAGCCCCAGCATTTT. This encodes CASSLSPGDQPQHF.

This clone was observed a single time. V usage is TRBV11-3 and J usage is TRBJ2-7, with 8 positions matching TRBD1. There are 13 residues in the CDR3. Trimming at V came to 3 bases and at J to 5 bases, leaving 3 bases not matched to a gene. Germline V gene sequence: CDR1 SGHNT, CDR2 YENEEA. Here the CDR3 reads CASSFQGAHEQYF. The CDR3 DNA is TGTGCCAGCAGCTTCCAGGGGGCGCACGAGCAGTACTTC.

J is TRBJ1-2 and V is TRBV11-3, with 7 nucleotides matching TRBD1. This CDR3 comprises 14 residues. Germline V gene sequence: CDR1 SGHNT, CDR2 YENEEA. V lost 4 bases to trimming and J lost 2 bases; unmatched junction nucleotides: 4. CDR3 nucleotides: TGTGCCAGCAGCTACATGACAGGGAACTATGGCTACACCTTC. This translates into CASSYMTGNYGYTF.

This sequence joins TRBV11-2 and TRBJ2-3, with a weak D call TRBD1 (6 bases). Looked up from germline, CDR1 is SGHAT and CDR2 is FQNNGV. V was pared by 3 bases and J by 4 bases, with 14 bases between. The CDR3 contains 15 residues. The CDR3 bases are TGTGCCAGCAGCTTTGGGCTGGGGGCCCCAGATACGCAGTATTTT. It is translated as CASSFGLGAPDTQYF.

The CDR3 protein is CASSYSRLAKETQYF. The CDR3 region has the DNA TGTGCCAGCAGTTACTCCCGACTAGCGAAAGAGACCCAGTACTTC. This rearrangement joins TRBV6-5 to TRBJ2-5; 8 nucleotides agree with TRBD2. With 0 bases clipped from V and 3 bases from J, the junction kept 3 bases outside the gene matches. Per germline, CDR1 MNHEY and CDR2 SVGAGI. The CDR3 loop spans 15 amino acids.

This clone was picked up one time. The V and J genes are TRBV6-1 and TRBJ1-5; tentatively, D is TRBD1 (5 bases). The germline gives CDR1 MNHNS, CDR2 SASEGT. Trimming removed 1 base at V and 6 bases at J, with 13 bases between. This CDR3 has 15 amino acids. Here the CDR3 reads CASSEGWGGGQPQHF. For the CDR3, the DNA is TGTGCCAGCAGTGAAGGTTGGGGGGGTGGTCAGCCCCAGCATTTT.

V gene TRBV5-8 combines with J gene TRBJ2-5; D is unresolved. CDR3 length: 14 residues. CDR1 is SGHTS and CDR2 is YDEGEE in the germline V gene. V lost 4 bases to trimming and J lost 2 bases, with 12 bases between them. The CDR3 DNA reads TGTGCCAGCAGCACCTGGTCAGGTCAAGAGACCCAGTACTTC. This gives the protein CASSTWSGQETQYF.

The V call is TRBV20-1, the J call TRBJ2-2; D possibly corresponds to TRBD2 (5 bases). V was clipped by 3 bases and J by 5 bases, with 13 bases between them. CDR1 is DFQATT and CDR2 is SNEGSKA in the germline V gene (reference sequence). The CDR3 loop spans 14 amino acids. CDR3 nucleotides: TGCAGTGCTAGTCTGAGGGCGCAAACCGGGGAGCTGTTTTTT. It is translated as CSASLRAQTGELFF.

V is TRBV5-1 and J is TRBJ2-2, with TRBD1 as a possible D gene (5 bases). The germline CDR1 and CDR2 sequences are SGHRS and YFSETQ. There are 14 residues in the CDR3. The ends were cut back, 5 bases at V and 3 bases at J, with 11 bases in the middle. CDR3 sequence reads: CASRIGHHTGELFF. The CDR3 nucleotides read TGCGCCAGCAGAATAGGACACCACACCGGGGAGCTGTTTTTT. The full variable domain, its missing parts supplied by reference TRBV5-1 and TRBJ2-2, is KAGVTQTPRYLIKTRGQQVTLSCSPISGHRSVSWYQQTPGQGLQFLFEYFSETQRNKGNFPGRFSGRQFSNSRSEMNVSTLELGDSALYLCASRIGHHTGELFFGEGSRLTVL.

J is TRBJ2-3 and V is TRBV5-1, with 7 bases aligning to TRBD1. Trimming removed 0 bases from V and 5 bases from J; junction bases left unmatched: 3. Germline values: CDR1 SGHRS, CDR2 YFSETQ. This CDR3 has 14 residues. As DNA, the CDR3 is TGCGCCAGCAGCTTGGAGGGGGCAAAAGATACGCAGTATTTT. It codes for CASSLEGAKDTQYF.

The chain employs TRBV19 and TRBJ2-2; 14 bases fit TRBD2. The V and J ends lost 6 bases and 5 bases, in that order; junction bases with no gene match: 5. The CDR3 is made up of 16 amino acids. From germline, CDR1 is LNHDA and CDR2 SQIVND (reference sequence). The CDR3 bases are TGTGCCAGTAGCAGACTAGCGGGAGGGACGACCGGGGAGCTGTTTTTT. Its translation is CASSRLAGGTTGELFF.

The rearrangement links TRBV5-1 to TRBJ2-5, with 8 positions matching TRBD2. V gave up 4 bases and J gave up 2 bases; unmatched junction bases: 10. Germline CDR1 reads SGHRS; CDR2 reads YFSETQ. CDR3 length equals 16 residues. The chain's CDR3 is CASSPSFAGGQETQYF. DNA for the CDR3: TGCGCCAGCAGCCCATCCTTCGCGGGGGGACAAGAGACCCAGTACTTC.

V gene TRBV29-1 combines with J gene TRBJ2-3, with 7 bases identical to TRBD2. Trimming at V came to 4 bases and at J to 5 bases, leaving 6 bases not matched to a gene. CDR3 size: 13 residues. Germline V gene lookup returns CDR1 SQVTM and CDR2 ANQGSEA. CDR3: CSVGTSSLDTQYF. The CDR3 DNA reads TGCAGCGTTGGGACTAGTTCCCTAGATACGCAGTATTTT.

This clone was seen a single time. The genes are TRBV5-4 and TRBJ1-2, with D tentatively TRBD1 (6 bases). V gave up 4 bases and J gave up 7 bases, with 14 bases separating them. CDR1 is SGHNT, CDR2 YYREEE, per germline (reference sequence). The CDR3 contains 13 residues. In DNA, the CDR3 is TGTGCCAGCAGCGTGGACAGTTATATTGGCTACACCTTC. Protein sequence: CASSVDSYIGYTF.

This clone turned up a few times. The chain recombines TRBV12-3 or TRBV12-4 with TRBJ2-1, with D tentatively TRBD1 (6 bases). This CDR3 contains 13 residues. V lost 6 bases and J 3 bases, leaving 9 bases between the germline ends. CDR3 DNA sequence: TGTGCCAGCAGCCAGGACAGCTACAATGAGCAGTTCTTC. This codes for CASSQDSYNEQFF.

V is TRBV6-5 and J is TRBJ1-1; D remains ambiguous. V was shortened by 0 bases and J by 1 base, with 12 bases between the two germline ends. CDR3 length: 16 amino acids. Germline V lookup: CDR1 MNHEY, CDR2 SVGAGI. In nucleotides, the CDR3 is TGTGCCAGCAGTTACTCGGGCGCGTCGACGAACACTGAAGCTTTCTTT. Encoded protein: CASSYSGASTNTEAFF.

J is TRBJ2-1 and V is TRBV19, with 8 bases lining up with TRBD1. Germline CDR1 reads LNHDA; CDR2 reads SQIVND (reference sequence). This CDR3 has 13 amino acids. J gave up 8 bases and V 8 bases, and 8 bases lay outside the gene matches. CDR3 in DNA: TGTGCCAGTCGTGAGACAGGGGAGCATGAGCAGTTCTTC. It codes for CASRETGEHEQFF.

CDR3 region: CASSLDTTSIYNEQFF. The CDR3 nucleotides read TGCGCCAGCAGCTTGGATACTACTAGCATCTACAATGAGCAGTTCTTC. This rearrangement joins TRBV5-1 to TRBJ2-1; tentatively, D is TRBD2 (6 bases). The CDR3 runs 16 residues. V shed 0 bases and J shed 3 bases, with 13 bases lying between them. The germline V gene has CDR1 SGHRS and CDR2 YFSETQ. The full variable domain, completed using reference TRBV5-1 and TRBJ2-1, is KAGVTQTPRYLIKTRGQQVTLSCSPISGHRSVSWYQQTPGQGLQFLFEYFSETQRNKGNFPGRFSGRQFSNSRSEMNVSTLELGDSALYLCASSLDTTSIYNEQFFGPGTRLTVL.

This sequence joins TRBV30 and TRBJ2-3, with unresolved D. The CDR3 is 13 residues long. The V gene lost 5 bases and the J gene lost 1 base, with 10 bases spanning the gap. CDR1 and CDR2 (germline): GTSNPN, SVGIG (reference sequence). The CDR3 is CAWSTRGTDTQYF. In DNA form, the CDR3 reads TGTGCCTGGTCGACAAGAGGCACAGATACGCAGTATTTT.

V gene TRBV11-3 combines with J gene TRBJ2-1; TRBD2 agrees at 10 bases. Germline CDR1 is SGHNT and CDR2 is YENEEA. Losses at the gene ends were 0 bases for V and 0 bases for J; bases not matched to a gene: 8. The CDR3 has 19 residues. For the CDR3, the DNA is TGTGCCAGCAGCTTAGATAGCGGGAGGTTACCTTACTCCTACAATGAGCAGTTCTTC. It codes for CASSLDSGRLPYSYNEQFF.

The rearrangement links TRBV4-1 to TRBJ1-2, with TRBD1 identical over 9 bases. Germline V lookup: CDR1 MGHRA, CDR2 YSYEKL. V lost 5 bases, J lost 2 bases, and 6 bases stayed unmatched. The CDR3 is made up of 15 amino acids. CDR3 nucleotides: TGCGCCAGCAGCGGGAGGGACAGGGCGAACTATGGCTACACCTTC. Protein: CASSGRDRANYGYTF.

The V call is TRBV5-5, the J call TRBJ1-2; D ambiguous. The CDR3 spans 12 residues. Trimming stripped 4 bases from V and 4 bases from J, with 8 bases between. CDR1 and CDR2 (germline): SGHKS, YYEKEE (reference sequence). The CDR3 is CASSPGSYGYTF. The CDR3 DNA follows: TGTGCCAGCAGCCCCGGGTCCTATGGCTACACCTTC.

The chain uses TRBV5-1 and TRBJ1-4; no clear D. The CDR3 spans 19 residues. CDR1 and CDR2 from the germline V gene are SGHRS and YFSETQ. V lost 4 bases, J lost 4 bases, and 26 bases lay in between. CDR3 amino acids: CASSATFSGPSGSNEKLFF. The CDR3 bases are TGCGCCAGCAGCGCCACGTTTTCAGGACCATCGGGGAGTAATGAAAAACTGTTTTTT.

The gene calls are TRBV5-1 and TRBJ1-1; weak D call: TRBD1 (6 bases). CDR3 length: 14 residues. Trimming removed 3 bases from V and 4 bases from J, with 13 bases in between. The V gene's germline CDR1 is SGHRS and CDR2 YFSETQ. For the CDR3, the DNA is TGCGCCAGCAGCTACGGACAGTCCCGCACTGAAGCTTTCTTT. As protein: CASSYGQSRTEAFF.

The chain carries TRBV4-1 and TRBJ2-1; D perhaps matches TRBD2 (6 bases). Germline V gives CDR1 MGHRA, CDR2 YSYEKL. The V gene lost 1 base and the J gene lost 8 bases, with 15 bases spanning the gap. The CDR3 has 15 residues. The CDR3 nucleotides read TGCGCCAGCAGCCAAGGGTCCGGAGGGGCCTATGAGCAGTTCTTC. As protein: CASSQGSGGAYEQFF.

CDR3 coding DNA: TGTGCCAGCAGTTCACAGGGGGGCACTGAAGCTTTCTTT. Translating it yields CASSSQGGTEAFF. The V and J genes are TRBV27 and TRBJ1-1, with 8 bases lining up with TRBD1. This CDR3 is 13 amino acids long. V trimming: 4 bases; J trimming: 4 bases; junction bases outside the gene matches: 2. Germline CDR1 reads MNHEY; CDR2 reads SMNVEV (reference sequence).